This T cell receptor (beta chain) was sequenced in a study of CD8 T cells in ankylosing spondylitis. General study results and limits: Disease-linked clones proved CD8+ and comparatively uncommon in peripheral blood. Prior work had noted some motif variants in reactive arthritis blood and synovial fluid. Matched synovial fluid from ankylosing spondylitis patients was reported to be enriched for disease-linked clones. In ankylosing spondylitis blood, a motif of roughly 8 highly homologous TCR beta variants appeared characteristic.

Concerning this clonotype itself: The antigen remains undetermined.

The CDR3 consists of 15 residues. V was clipped by 6 bases and J by 5 bases, with 19 bases between them. Germline values: CDR1 MDHEN, CDR2 SYDVKM. Libraries of TCR beta came from quantitative 5'-RACE with molecular barcodes. TCRdb analysed the 5' RACE reads with MiXCR anew, one entry per CDR3 protein. In the table there are roughly 490,000 distinct CDR3 sequences, roughly 5% of which are singletons. The chain couples TRBV28 to TRBJ2-5; no firm D call. The TCR was taken from a male donor with ankylosing spondylitis. The specimen was blood, either unsorted or a sorted T cell fraction (not recorded which). The CDR3 loop reads CASSRIGRARETQYF. CDR3 bases: TGTGCCAGCAGCCGTATAGGACGGGCGAGGGAGACCCAGTACTTC.